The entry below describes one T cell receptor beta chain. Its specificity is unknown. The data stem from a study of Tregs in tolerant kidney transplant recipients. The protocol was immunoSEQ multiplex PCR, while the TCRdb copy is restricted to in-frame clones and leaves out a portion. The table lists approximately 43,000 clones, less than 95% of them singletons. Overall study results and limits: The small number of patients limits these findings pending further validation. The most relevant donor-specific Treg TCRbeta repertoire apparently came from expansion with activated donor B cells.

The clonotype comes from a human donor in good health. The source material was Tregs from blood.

The CDR3, as DNA: TGTGCCAGCAGTTCCCCGGGACAGGTATCCTACGAGCAGTACTTC. This gives the protein CASSSPGQVSYEQYF. The chain couples TRBV6-5 to TRBJ2-7, with 8 bases that match TRBD1. Germline V lookup: CDR1 MNHEY, CDR2 SVGAGI. Germline trimming cut 4 bases from V and 1 base from J; bases unmatched to any gene: 6. The length of the CDR3 is 15 residues.